One and the same sample provided the 21 T cell receptor beta chains below, sequenced in a study of vaccination effects on CD4 cells after COVID-19. Before any sequencing was done, the ViraFEST assay used viral peptide pools to expand antigen-specific CD4+ T cells. Following a roughly ten-day culture, CD4+ T cells were purified. Two doses of either BNT162b2 or mRNA-1273 were given to each participant. Clones were sequenced by immunoSEQ multiplex PCR, and TCRdb holds only the in-frame ones, with some missing. The data contain roughly 68,000 clones, over 70% of them seen just once; the ten biggest clones take up roughly 1.6%. Antigen specificity for these receptors is unknown. The sample was CD4+ T cells from PBMCs cultured with HCoV-229E spike peptides, taken after COVID-19 vaccination. These receptors were taken from a human donor who received a COVID-19 vaccine.

This clone was counted only a few times. This chain connects TRBV18 to TRBJ2-7, with TRBD1 matching 9 bases. The CDR3 has 15 amino acids. V was clipped by 4 bases and J by 5 bases; unmatched bases: 9. CDR1 and CDR2 from the germline V gene are KGHSH and LQKENI. The CDR3 DNA follows: TGTGCCAGCTCACTCGGACAGGGGCGTCTGAACGAGCAGTACGTC. It specifies CASSLGQGRLNEQYV.

The chain uses TRBV28 and TRBJ2-5; TRBD2 might be the D (5 bases). The CDR3 contains 14 residues. Germline-derived CDR1 and CDR2 are MDHEN and SYDVKM. Trimming stripped 6 bases from V and 4 bases from J, with 15 bases between. The CDR3 DNA follows: TGTGCCAGCAGGATGAGAGGGCCCCCAGAGACCCAGTACTTC. It encodes CASRMRGPPETQYF.

The rearrangement joins TRBV4-3 to TRBJ1-1; D uncertain. Germline lookup yields CDR1 LGHNA and CDR2 YSLEER. CDR3 length equals 16 residues. V was pared by 0 bases and J by 0 bases, with 11 bases between. CDR3 amino acids: CASSQDQAPLNTEAFF. DNA of the CDR3: TGCGCCAGCAGCCAAGATCAGGCTCCCCTGAACACTGAAGCTTTCTTT.

This chain links TRBV7-8 with TRBJ2-7; the match to TRBD1 covers 8 bases. The J segment lost 5 bases and the V segment lost 1 base, leaving 4 bases of the junction unmatched. Germline V gene data show CDR1 as SGHVS and CDR2 as FQNEAQ. The CDR3 covers 14 residues. The CDR3 sequence is CASSLGGQGDEQYV. CDR3 in DNA: TGTGCCAGCAGCTTAGGAGGACAGGGCGACGAGCAGTACGTC.

J is TRBJ1-2 and V is TRBV28, with no clear D. The CDR3 runs 12 residues. Trimming left V 8 bases short and J 2 bases short, with 9 bases between. From germline, CDR1 is MDHEN and CDR2 SYDVKM. This CDR3 reads CASSMLNYGYTF. The CDR3 region has the DNA TGTGCCAGCTCTATGCTCAACTATGGCTACACCTTC.

This clone was recorded a few times. This sequence joins TRBV5-1 and TRBJ1-6; the D is unclear. The CDR3 is 16 residues long. The germline V gene encodes CDR1 SGHRS and CDR2 YFSETQ. Trimming shortened V by 4 bases and J by 0 bases, and 11 bases separated the two germline ends. The CDR3: CASSPEGFSYNSPLHF. In DNA, the CDR3 is TGCGCCAGCAGCCCGGAGGGATTCTCCTATAATTCACCCCTCCACTTT.

J is TRBJ2-1 and V is TRBV6-2 or TRBV6-3; 11 nucleotides line up with TRBD2. The germline V gene has CDR1 MNHEY and CDR2 SVGEGT. The CDR3 spans 17 residues. J was trimmed by 7 bases and V by 2 bases; bases with no gene match: 10. The CDR3 loop reads CASSYDVAGGLRNEQFF. The CDR3 nucleotides are TGTGCCAGCAGTTACGATGTAGCGGGGGGGCTTAGAAATGAGCAGTTCTTC.

This clone appeared once. The chain employs TRBV6-5 and TRBJ1-3; unclear D gene. Germline V CDR1 and CDR2: MNHEY, SVGAGI. The CDR3 consists of 15 residues. V was pared by 7 bases and J by 0 bases, with 13 bases between. The CDR3 reads CASTLNVPSGNTIYF. CDR3 DNA: TGTGCCAGCACCCTCAACGTTCCCTCTGGAAACACCATATATTTT.

The gene calls are TRBV7-2 and TRBJ1-3; D ambiguous. Between the trimmed V and J ends, which lost 1 base and 0 bases, there was a span of 10 bases. The CDR3 has 16 residues. The germline V gene has CDR1 SGHTA and CDR2 FQGNSA. CDR3 DNA sequence: TGTGCCAGCAGCTTAGTTCGGGGAAGCTCTGGAAACACCATATATTTT. Its protein product is CASSLVRGSSGNTIYF.

The gene calls are TRBV28 and TRBJ1-5; D may be TRBD1 (6 bases). CDR1 and CDR2 (germline): MDHEN, SYDVKM. Trimming pared 5 bases from V and 6 bases from J, leaving 8 bases between. The CDR3 consists of 12 residues. CDR3 nucleotides: TGTGCCAGCAGTAACAGGGTTCAGCCCCAGCATTTT. Its translation: CASSNRVQPQHF.

The J gene is TRBJ2-3, the V gene TRBV3-1 (or the pseudogene TRBV3-2), with D tentatively TRBD1 or TRBD2 (6 bases each). Germline-derived CDR1 and CDR2 are LGHDT and YNNKEL (reference sequence). CDR3 length: 16 residues. Trimming cost V 3 bases and J 4 bases, with 17 bases left between them. Written as DNA, the CDR3 is TGTGCCAGCAGCCAGGTCGGGGGCAAATTTGCAGATACGCAGTATTTT. This codes for CASSQVGGKFADTQYF.

The rearrangement links TRBV28 to TRBJ1-4; TRBD1 is a possible D gene (6 bases). Germline CDR1 and CDR2: MDHEN and SYDVKM. There are 13 residues in the CDR3. Trimming shortened V by 9 bases and J by 8 bases, and 16 bases separated the two germline ends. The DNA for the CDR3 is TGTGCCAGTTCGGCAGGGGCAGGGGAAAAACTGTTTTTT. Its translation: CASSAGAGEKLFF. The full variable domain, completed using reference TRBV28 and TRBJ1-4, is DVKVTQSSRYLVKRTGEKVFLECVQDMDHENMFWYRQDPGLGLRLIYFSYDVKMKEKGDIPEGYSVSREKKERFSLILESASTNQTSMYLCASSAGAGEKLFFGSGTQLSVL.

The chain joins TRBV15 to TRBJ2-3, with 15 bases matching TRBD2. This CDR3 is 20 amino acids long. V was clipped by 2 bases and J by 2 bases; unmatched bases: 11. The V gene's germline CDR1 is LNHNV and CDR2 YYDKDF (reference sequence). The CDR3 region has the DNA TGTGCCACCAGCAGATATGCCGGGACTAGCGGGGGGCCGAACACAGATACGCAGTATTTT. Translation: CATSRYAGTSGGPNTDTQYF.

The chain links TRBV7-9 to TRBJ2-2, with TRBD1 as a possible D gene (5 bases). V shed 2 bases and J shed 7 bases, with 8 bases lying between them. This CDR3 spans 13 amino acids. CDR1 is SEHNR and CDR2 is FQNEAQ in the germline V gene (reference sequence). The CDR3 bases are TGTGCCAGCAGCTTACAGGGAATCGGGGAGCTGTTTTTT. Its protein product is CASSLQGIGELFF.

The chain employs TRBV7-2 and TRBJ1-6; D unclear. This CDR3 comprises 18 residues. The V and J ends lost 1 base and 2 bases respectively, with 15 bases between them. The V gene's germline CDR1 is SGHTA and CDR2 FQGNSA. DNA for the CDR3: TGTGCCAGCAGCTTAGTAGCGGATAAAATGGCCTATAATTCACCCCTCCACTTT. Translated: CASSLVADKMAYNSPLHF. Combining the CDR3 with reference TRBV7-2 and TRBJ1-6 gives the whole variable domain GAGVSQSPSNKVTEKGKDVELRCDPISGHTALYWYRQSLGQGLEFLIYFQGNSAPDKSGLPSDRFSAERTGGSVSTLTIQRTQQEDSAVYLCASSLVADKMAYNSPLHFGNGTRLTVT.

J is TRBJ2-7 and V is TRBV6-2 or TRBV6-3, with 14 bases aligning to TRBD2. CDR3 length equals 17 residues. V lost 2 bases, J lost 2 bases, and 5 bases stayed unmatched. Germline lookup yields CDR1 MNHEY and CDR2 SVGEGT. This CDR3 is CASSYGTSGGTPYEQYV. The CDR3 coding sequence is TGTGCCAGCAGTTACGGGACTAGCGGGGGAACCCCCTACGAGCAGTACGTC.

The chain uses TRBV6-5 and TRBJ2-5; TRBD1 is a possible D gene (5 bases). This CDR3 contains 14 residues. V dropped 4 bases and J dropped 0 bases, with 9 bases sitting between them. CDR1 and CDR2 (germline): MNHEY, SVGAGI. Here the CDR3 reads CASSLGRDQETQYF. The DNA for the CDR3 is TGTGCCAGCAGTTTGGGCAGGGACCAAGAGACCCAGTACTTC.

The chain joins TRBV19 to TRBJ2-2, with no clear D. The CDR3 extends over 13 amino acids. Germline CDR1 and CDR2: LNHDA and SQIVND (reference sequence). V dropped 11 bases and J dropped 2 bases, with 12 bases sitting between them. The CDR3, as DNA: TGTGCCTCCCATACCTTTAACACCGGGGAGCTGTTTTTT. This codes for CASHTFNTGELFF.

V and J are TRBV5-1 and TRBJ2-7, with 9 bases fitting TRBD1. CDR1 and CDR2 from the germline V gene are SGHRS and YFSETQ. This CDR3 region has 17 residues. V shed 0 bases and J 5 bases; nucleotides not matched to a gene: 12. The CDR3 is CASSLVPPGQGSDEQYV. The CDR3 nucleotides are TGCGCCAGCAGCTTGGTGCCACCGGGACAGGGATCGGACGAGCAGTACGTC.

V and J are TRBV6-5 and TRBJ2-7; D may correspond to TRBD1 or TRBD2 (6 bases each). The CDR3 totals 14 residues. V was shortened by 8 bases and J by 0 bases, with 14 bases between the two germline ends. CDR1 and CDR2 from the germline V gene are MNHEY and SVGAGI. The CDR3 reads CASARGVSSYEQYV. The DNA for the CDR3 is TGTGCCAGCGCGAGGGGGGTTAGCTCCTACGAGCAGTACGTC.

The V call is TRBV30, the J call TRBJ1-5; the D gene is possibly TRBD1 (6 bases). There are 14 residues in the CDR3. Germline V gene sequence: CDR1 GTSNPN, CDR2 SVGIG (reference sequence). The CDR3 here is CHSGTQGFNQPQHF. The DNA for the CDR3 is TGTCACTCGGGGACACAGGGTTTCAATCAGCCCCAGCATTTT.